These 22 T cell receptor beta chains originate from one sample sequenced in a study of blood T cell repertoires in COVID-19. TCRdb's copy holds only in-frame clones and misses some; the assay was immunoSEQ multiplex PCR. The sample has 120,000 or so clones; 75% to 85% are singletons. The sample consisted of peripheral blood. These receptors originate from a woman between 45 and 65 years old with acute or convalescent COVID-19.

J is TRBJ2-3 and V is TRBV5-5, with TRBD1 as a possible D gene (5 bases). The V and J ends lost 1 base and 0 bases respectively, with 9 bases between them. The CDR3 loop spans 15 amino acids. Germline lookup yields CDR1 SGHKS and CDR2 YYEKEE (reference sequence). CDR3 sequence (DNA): TGTGCCAGCAGCTTGCAGGGTGGGAGCACAGATACGCAGTATTTT. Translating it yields CASSLQGGSTDTQYF.

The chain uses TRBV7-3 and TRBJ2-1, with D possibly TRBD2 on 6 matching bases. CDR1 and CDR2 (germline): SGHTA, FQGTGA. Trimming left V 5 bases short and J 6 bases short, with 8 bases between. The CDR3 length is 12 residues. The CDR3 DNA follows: TGTGCCAGCAGCCAGACTAGCAATGAGCAGTTCTTC. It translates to CASSQTSNEQFF. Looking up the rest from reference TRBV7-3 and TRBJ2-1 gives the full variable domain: GAGVSQTPSNKVTEKGKYVELRCDPISGHTALYWYRQSLGQGPEFLIYFQGTGAADDSGLPNDRFFAVRPEGSVSTLKIQRTERGDSAVYLCASSQTSNEQFFGPGTRLTVL.

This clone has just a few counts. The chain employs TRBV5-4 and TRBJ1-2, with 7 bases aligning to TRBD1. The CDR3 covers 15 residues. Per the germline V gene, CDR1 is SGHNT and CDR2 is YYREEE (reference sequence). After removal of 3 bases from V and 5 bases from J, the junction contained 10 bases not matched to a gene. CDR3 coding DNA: TGTGCCAGCAGCTCGACCCCCGCAGGGGGGTATGGCTACACCTTC. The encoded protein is CASSSTPAGGYGYTF.

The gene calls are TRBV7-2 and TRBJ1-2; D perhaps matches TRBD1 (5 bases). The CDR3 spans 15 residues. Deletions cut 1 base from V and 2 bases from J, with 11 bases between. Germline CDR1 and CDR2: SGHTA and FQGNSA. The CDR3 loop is CASSLVTGSNYGYTF. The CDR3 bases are TGTGCCAGCAGCTTAGTAACAGGATCCAACTATGGCTACACCTTC.

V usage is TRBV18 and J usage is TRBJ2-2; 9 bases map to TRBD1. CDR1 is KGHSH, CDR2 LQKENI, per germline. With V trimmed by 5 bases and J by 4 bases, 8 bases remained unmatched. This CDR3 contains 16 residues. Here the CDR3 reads CASSKAGTGSTGELFF. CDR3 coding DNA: TGTGCCAGCTCAAAAGCCGGGACAGGGAGCACCGGGGAGCTGTTTTTT. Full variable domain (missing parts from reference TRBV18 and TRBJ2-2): NAGVMQNPRHLVRRRGQEARLRCSPMKGHSHVYWYRQLPEEGLKFMVYLQKENIIDESGMPKERFSAEFPKEGPSILRIQQVVRGDSAAYFCASSKAGTGSTGELFFGEGSRLTVL.

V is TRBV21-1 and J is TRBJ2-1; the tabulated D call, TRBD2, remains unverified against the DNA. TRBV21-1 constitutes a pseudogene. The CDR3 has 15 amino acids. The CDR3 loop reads CASSKLPNGDNEQFF. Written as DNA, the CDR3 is TGTGCCAGCAGCAAACTCCCGAACGGGGACAATGAGCAGTTCTTC.

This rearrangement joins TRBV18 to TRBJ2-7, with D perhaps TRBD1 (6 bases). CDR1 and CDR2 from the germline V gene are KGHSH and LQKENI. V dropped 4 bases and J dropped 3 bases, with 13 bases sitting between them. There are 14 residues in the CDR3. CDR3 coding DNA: TGTGCCAGCTCACAAAACAGGGACAACTACGAGCAGTACTTC. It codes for CASSQNRDNYEQYF. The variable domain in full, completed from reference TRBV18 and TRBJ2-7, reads NAGVMQNPRHLVRRRGQEARLRCSPMKGHSHVYWYRQLPEEGLKFMVYLQKENIIDESGMPKERFSAEFPKEGPSILRIQQVVRGDSAAYFCASSQNRDNYEQYFGPGTRLTVT.

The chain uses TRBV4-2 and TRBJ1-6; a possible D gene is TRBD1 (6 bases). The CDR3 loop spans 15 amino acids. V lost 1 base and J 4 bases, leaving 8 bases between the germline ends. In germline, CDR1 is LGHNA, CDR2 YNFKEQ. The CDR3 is CASSQVGQYNSPLHF. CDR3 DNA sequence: TGTGCCAGCAGCCAAGTAGGACAGTATAATTCACCCCTCCACTTT.

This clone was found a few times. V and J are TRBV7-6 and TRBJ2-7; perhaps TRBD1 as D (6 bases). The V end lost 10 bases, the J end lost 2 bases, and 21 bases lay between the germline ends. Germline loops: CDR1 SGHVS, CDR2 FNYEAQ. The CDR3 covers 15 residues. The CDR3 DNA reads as TGTGCCACCTCCCCCGGCAGGGGAATAACCTACGAGCAGTACTTC. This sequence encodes CATSPGRGITYEQYF.

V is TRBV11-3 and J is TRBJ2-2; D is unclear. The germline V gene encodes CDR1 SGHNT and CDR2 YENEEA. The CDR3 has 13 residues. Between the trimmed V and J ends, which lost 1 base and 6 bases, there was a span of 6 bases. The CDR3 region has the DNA TGTGCCAGCAGCTTAGGAGCTGCCGGGGAGCTGTTTTTT. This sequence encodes CASSLGAAGELFF.

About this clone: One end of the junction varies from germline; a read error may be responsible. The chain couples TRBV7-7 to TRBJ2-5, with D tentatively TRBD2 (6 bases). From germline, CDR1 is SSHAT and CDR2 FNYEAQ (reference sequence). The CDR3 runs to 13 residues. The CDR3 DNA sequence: TGTGCTAGCAGCCGGGACTGGAAAGATACCCAGTACTTC. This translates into CASSRDWKDTQYF.

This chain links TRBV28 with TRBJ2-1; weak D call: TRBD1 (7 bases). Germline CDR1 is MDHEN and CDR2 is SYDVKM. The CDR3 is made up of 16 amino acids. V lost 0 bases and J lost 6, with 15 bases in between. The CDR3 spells CASSLWMAGGSNEQFF. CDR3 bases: TGTGCCAGCAGTTTATGGATGGCAGGGGGGAGCAATGAGCAGTTCTTC.

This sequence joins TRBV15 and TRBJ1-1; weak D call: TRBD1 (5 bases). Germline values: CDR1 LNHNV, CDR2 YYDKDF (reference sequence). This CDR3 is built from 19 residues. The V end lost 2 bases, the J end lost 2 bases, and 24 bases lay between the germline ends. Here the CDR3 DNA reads TGTGCCACCAGCAGACCCCCGACTAGATCCGGGACCGATAACACTGAAGCTTTCTTT. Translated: CATSRPPTRSGTDNTEAFF.

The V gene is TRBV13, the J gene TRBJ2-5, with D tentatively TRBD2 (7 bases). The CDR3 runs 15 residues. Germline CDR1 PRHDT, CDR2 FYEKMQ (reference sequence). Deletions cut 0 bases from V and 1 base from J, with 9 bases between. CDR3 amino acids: CASSLGGGAQETQYF. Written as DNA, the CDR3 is TGTGCCAGCAGCTTAGGAGGGGGGGCCCAAGAGACCCAGTACTTC.

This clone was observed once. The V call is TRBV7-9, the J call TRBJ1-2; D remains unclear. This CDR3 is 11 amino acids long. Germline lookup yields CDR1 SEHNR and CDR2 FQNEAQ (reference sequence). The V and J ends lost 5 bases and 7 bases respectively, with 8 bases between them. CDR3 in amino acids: CASSLGPGYTF. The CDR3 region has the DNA TGTGCCAGCAGCCTAGGGCCTGGCTACACCTTC. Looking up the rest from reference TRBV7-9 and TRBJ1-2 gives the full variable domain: DTGVSQNPRHKITKRGQNVTFRCDPISEHNRLYWYRQTLGQGPEFLTYFQNEAQLEKSRLLSDRFSAERPKGSFSTLEIQRTEQGDSAMYLCASSLGPGYTFGSGTRLTVV.

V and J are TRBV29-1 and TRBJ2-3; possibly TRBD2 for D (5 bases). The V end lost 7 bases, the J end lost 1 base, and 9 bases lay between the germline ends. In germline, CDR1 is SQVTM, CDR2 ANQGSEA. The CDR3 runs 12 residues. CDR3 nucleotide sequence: TGCAGCGGAGGGTCCGGCACAGATACGCAGTATTTT. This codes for CSGGSGTDTQYF.

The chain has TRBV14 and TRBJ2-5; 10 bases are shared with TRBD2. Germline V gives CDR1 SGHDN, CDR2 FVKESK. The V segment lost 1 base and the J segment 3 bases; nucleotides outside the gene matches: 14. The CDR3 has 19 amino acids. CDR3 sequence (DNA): TGTGCCAGCAGCCAAGTGTTGTTGGAGAGCGGGGGGGCCGAAGAGACCCAGTACTTC. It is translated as CASSQVLLESGGAEETQYF.

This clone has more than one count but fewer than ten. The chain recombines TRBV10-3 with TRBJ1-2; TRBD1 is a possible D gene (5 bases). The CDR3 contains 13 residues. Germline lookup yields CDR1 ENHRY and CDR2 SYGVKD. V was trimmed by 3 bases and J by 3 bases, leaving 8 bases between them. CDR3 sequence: CAISELTDYGYTF. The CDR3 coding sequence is TGTGCCATCAGTGAACTGACAGACTATGGCTACACCTTC.

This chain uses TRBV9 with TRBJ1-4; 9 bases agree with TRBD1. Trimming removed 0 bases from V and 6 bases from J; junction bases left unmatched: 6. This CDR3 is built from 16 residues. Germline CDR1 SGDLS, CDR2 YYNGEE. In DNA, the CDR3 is TGTGCCAGCAGCGTAGGATCCCGGACAGGGGATGAAAAACTGTTTTTT. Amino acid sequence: CASSVGSRTGDEKLFF.

The CDR3 region has the DNA TGTGCCAGCGAGGTCGATGGCTACACCTTC. This codes for CASEVDGYTF. The chain has TRBV7-9 and TRBJ1-2; no firm D call. Between the trimmed V and J ends, which lost 8 bases and 6 bases, there was a span of 7 bases. Germline V CDR1 and CDR2: SEHNR, FQNEAQ (reference sequence). CDR3 length: 10 amino acids.

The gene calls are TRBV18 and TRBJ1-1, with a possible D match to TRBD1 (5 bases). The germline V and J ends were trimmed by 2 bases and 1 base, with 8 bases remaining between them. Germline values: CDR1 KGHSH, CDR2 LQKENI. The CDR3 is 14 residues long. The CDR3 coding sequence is TGTGCCAGCTCACCAAGAACAGGGAACACTGAAGCTTTCTTT. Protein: CASSPRTGNTEAFF.

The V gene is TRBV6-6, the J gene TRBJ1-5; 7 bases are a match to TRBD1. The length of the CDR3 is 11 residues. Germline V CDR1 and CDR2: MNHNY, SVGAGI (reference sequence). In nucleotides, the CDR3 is TGTGCTACACAGGGGAGTCAGCCCCAGCATTTT. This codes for CATQGSQPQHF.